These 23 T cell receptor beta chains came from one sample sequenced in a study of T cell repertoires in cytomegalovirus infection. Their antigen targets remain unknown. MiXCR, applied by TCRdb to the reads, yields one record per CDR3 protein. Here the sample spans about 470,000 distinct CDR3 sequences, under 55% being singletons. The specimen was cultured PBMCs, collected from culture after CMV antigen stimulation. These receptors were taken from a human donor in good health (CMV status not recorded). Some clones in this sample may be carry-over from other donors' samples.

The CDR3 DNA sequence: TGTGCCAGCAGCTTACCCAACTTGAACACTGAAGCTTTCTTT. It is translated as CASSLPNLNTEAFF. This chain connects TRBV7-9 to TRBJ1-1; the D is unclear. V lost 2 bases to trimming and J lost 0 bases, with 7 bases between them. CDR1 and CDR2 from the germline V gene are SEHNR and FQNEAQ (reference sequence). The CDR3 extends over 14 amino acids.

The chain is built from TRBV4-1 and TRBJ1-1; D remains ambiguous. This CDR3 is built from 14 residues. Germline assignment: CDR1 MGHRA and CDR2 YSYEKL. Trimming removed 5 bases at V and 1 base at J, with 11 bases between. CDR3 protein: CASSWRSENTEAFF. The CDR3 bases are TGCGCCAGCAGCTGGCGTTCCGAGAACACTGAAGCTTTCTTT.

V and J are TRBV9 and TRBJ2-3, with 8 bases identical to TRBD2. This CDR3 is built from 16 residues. Germline trimming cut 0 bases from V and 2 bases from J; bases unmatched to any gene: 5. CDR1 and CDR2 from the germline V gene are SGDLS and YYNGEE. The CDR3 here is CASSVGAGALTDTQYF. In nucleotides, the CDR3 is TGTGCCAGCAGCGTAGGAGCGGGAGCCCTCACAGATACGCAGTATTTT.

This chain joins TRBV11-2 and TRBJ2-3; D possibly corresponds to TRBD2 (5 bases). The CDR3 loop spans 16 amino acids. V lost 4 bases and J lost 2, with 16 bases in between. CDR1 SGHAT and CDR2 FQNNGV come from the germline V gene. The CDR3 reads CASSSILDLVTDTQYF. CDR3 sequence (DNA): TGTGCCAGCAGCTCGATATTGGACTTGGTCACAGATACGCAGTATTTT.

Only a few counts were recorded for this clonotype. The genes are TRBV7-2 and TRBJ2-2; D not resolved. V was shortened by 2 bases and J by 3 bases, with 10 bases between the two germline ends. The CDR3 totals 15 residues. Per the germline V gene, CDR1 is SGHTA and CDR2 is FQGNSA. The CDR3 sequence: CASSLMTRYTGELFF. The CDR3 DNA reads TGTGCCAGCAGCTTAATGACTCGTTACACCGGGGAGCTGTTTTTT. Together with reference TRBV7-2 and TRBJ2-2, the CDR3 gives the full variable domain: GAGVSQSPSNKVTEKGKDVELRCDPISGHTALYWYRQSLGQGLEFLIYFQGNSAPDKSGLPSDRFSAERTGGSVSTLTIQRTQQEDSAVYLCASSLMTRYTGELFFGEGSRLTVL.

The chain links TRBV5-6 to TRBJ1-5; D ambiguous. V was shortened by 0 bases and J by 5 bases, with 15 bases between the two germline ends. The germline V gene has CDR1 SGHDT and CDR2 YYEEEE. The CDR3 is 16 amino acids. The CDR3 region has the DNA TGTGCCAGCAGCTTGGCCCTTCTGACGGGAGATCAGCCCCAGCATTTT. Amino acids: CASSLALLTGDQPQHF. Variable domain in full (rest from reference TRBV5-6 and TRBJ1-5): DAGVTQSPTHLIKTRGQQVTLRCSPKSGHDTVSWYQQALGQGPQFIFQYYEEEERQRGNFPDRFSGHQFPNYSSELNVNALLLGDSALYLCASSLALLTGDQPQHFGDGTRLSIL.

This clonotype was picked up a small number of times. Here the CDR3 DNA reads TGTGCCAGCGCGGGGGGGGGCAGGCCACAAGAGACCCAGTACTTC. It encodes CASAGGGRPQETQYF. This rearrangement joins TRBV6-2 or TRBV6-3 to TRBJ2-5; 9 positions match TRBD2. Germline CDR1 MNHEY, CDR2 SVGEGT. Trimming at V came to 8 bases and at J to 2 bases, leaving 9 bases not matched to a gene. The CDR3 consists of 15 residues.

J is TRBJ2-1 and V is TRBV20-1, with 9 nucleotides matching TRBD1. Germline lookup yields CDR1 DFQATT and CDR2 SNEGSKA (reference sequence). The CDR3 has 14 residues. V dropped 6 bases and J dropped 0; count of bases not matched to a gene: 3. The CDR3: CSAGTGSSYNEQFF. The CDR3, as DNA: TGCAGTGCCGGGACAGGGAGCTCCTACAATGAGCAGTTCTTC.

The chain combines TRBV7-8 with TRBJ2-7; 8 bases are shared with TRBD1. There are 15 residues in the CDR3. CDR1 is SGHVS and CDR2 is FQNEAQ in the germline V gene. The junction had 7 bases not matched to a gene; V was cut back by 5 bases and J by 1 base. CDR3 DNA sequence: TGTGCCAGCAGCCCGCAGGGGGCAGTTTCCTACGAGCAGTACTTC. Its translation is CASSPQGAVSYEQYF.

V usage is TRBV5-4 and J usage is TRBJ2-2; TRBD2 is a possible D gene (6 bases). The V and J ends lost 5 bases and 1 base respectively, with 12 bases between them. CDR1 is SGHNT, CDR2 YYREEE, per germline (reference sequence). The CDR3 runs to 15 residues. The CDR3 DNA is TGTGCCAGCAGTTGGGGTAGCGGGAACACCGGGGAGCTGTTTTTT. It codes for CASSWGSGNTGELFF.

This clonotype has just a few counts. The J gene is TRBJ2-1, the V gene TRBV19, with D maybe TRBD2 (5 bases). V gave up 5 bases and J gave up 0 bases, with 11 bases separating them. CDR1 is LNHDA, CDR2 SQIVND, per germline (reference sequence). The CDR3 contains 15 residues. CDR3 region: CASSEKRSSYNEQFF. Here the CDR3 DNA reads TGTGCCAGTAGTGAGAAGCGGAGCTCCTACAATGAGCAGTTCTTC. The complete variable domain, with remaining parts taken from reference TRBV19 and TRBJ2-1, reads DGGITQSPKYLFRKEGQNVTLSCEQNLNHDAMYWYRQDPGQGLRLIYYSQIVNDFQKGDIAEGYSVSREKKESFPLTVTSAQKNPTAFYLCASSEKRSSYNEQFFGPGTRLTVL.

This sequence joins TRBV5-6 and TRBJ1-5, with D unclear. Germline values: CDR1 SGHDT, CDR2 YYEEEE. The CDR3 length is 14 residues. Trimming pared 6 bases from V and 1 base from J, leaving 11 bases between. CDR3: CASTLWGSNQPQHF. CDR3 DNA sequence: TGTGCCAGCACCCTCTGGGGAAGCAATCAGCCCCAGCATTTT. Supplemented by reference TRBV5-6 and TRBJ1-5, the full variable domain reads DAGVTQSPTHLIKTRGQQVTLRCSPKSGHDTVSWYQQALGQGPQFIFQYYEEEERQRGNFPDRFSGHQFPNYSSELNVNALLLGDSALYLCASTLWGSNQPQHFGDGTRLSIL.

The chain employs TRBV6-8 and TRBJ2-5; 8 nucleotides match TRBD1. V trimming: 6 bases; J trimming: 2 bases; junction bases outside the gene matches: 5. The CDR3 loop spans 14 amino acids. Germline lookup yields CDR1 MNHGY and CDR2 SAAAGT. Written as DNA, the CDR3 is TGTGCCAGCAGGGACGGGGACAGGCAAGAGACCCAGTACTTC. This codes for CASRDGDRQETQYF.

The CDR3 spells CASSSRHTQTSPDTQYF. The CDR3 bases are TGTGCCAGCAGCTCGCGGCACACCCAGACTAGCCCAGATACGCAGTATTTT. This chain joins TRBV7-6 and TRBJ2-3; 7 bases agree with TRBD2. This CDR3 region has 17 residues. The junction had 14 bases not matched to a gene; V was cut back by 4 bases and J by 4 bases. Per the germline V gene, CDR1 is SGHVS and CDR2 is FNYEAQ.

V gene TRBV5-1 combines with J gene TRBJ1-2; D gene unclear. Germline CDR1 reads SGHRS; CDR2 reads YFSETQ. Trimming shortened V by 0 bases and J by 3 bases, and 9 bases separated the two germline ends. The CDR3 extends over 14 amino acids. The CDR3 reads CASSLGGEDYGYTF. The DNA for the CDR3 is TGCGCCAGCAGCTTGGGGGGAGAAGACTATGGCTACACCTTC.

V is TRBV18 and J is TRBJ1-1; D is unresolved. Trimming pared 5 bases from V and 4 bases from J, leaving 14 bases between. CDR3 size: 14 residues. Germline loops: CDR1 KGHSH, CDR2 LQKENI. CDR3 residues: CASSGTNTGTEAFF. The CDR3 DNA is TGTGCCAGCTCAGGAACTAACACGGGCACTGAAGCTTTCTTT.

The J gene is TRBJ1-1, the V gene TRBV20-1; D call uncertain. Germline CDR1 reads DFQATT; CDR2 reads SNEGSKA (reference sequence). Trimming removed 3 bases from V and 5 bases from J, with 13 bases in between. The CDR3 runs to 13 residues. CDR3 bases: TGCAGTGCTAGTGTCCTGGGTGATACTGAAGCTTTCTTT. It yields the protein CSASVLGDTEAFF.

This clonotype has more than one count but fewer than ten. This sequence joins TRBV6-1 and TRBJ2-3; TRBD2 matches at 7 bases. The V gene's germline CDR1 is MNHNS and CDR2 SASEGT. This CDR3 has 17 residues. Losses at the gene ends were 0 bases for V and 4 bases for J; bases not matched to a gene: 10. This chain's CDR3 is CASSEAIGLVFSDTQYF. For the CDR3, the DNA is TGTGCCAGCAGTGAAGCGATTGGACTAGTGTTCTCAGATACGCAGTATTTT.

This rearrangement joins TRBV7-2 to TRBJ1-5; TRBD1 aligns across 7 bases. The CDR3 covers 15 residues. The germline gives CDR1 SGHTA, CDR2 FQGNSA. The J segment lost 4 bases and the V segment lost 6 bases, leaving 9 bases of the junction unmatched. The chain's CDR3 is CASSFRTGINQPQHF. CDR3 in DNA: TGTGCCAGCAGTTTTAGGACAGGCATTAATCAGCCCCAGCATTTT.

The chain recombines TRBV7-2 with TRBJ2-5; possibly TRBD2 for D (6 bases). CDR3 size: 15 residues. Trimming stripped 9 bases from V and 1 base from J, with 18 bases between. Looked up from germline, CDR1 is SGHTA and CDR2 is FQGNSA. The CDR3 DNA follows: TGTGCCAGTAGGTTAAACCGGGACTTCCAAGAGACCCAGTACTTC. Translating gives CASRLNRDFQETQYF.

This chain connects TRBV7-2 to TRBJ2-7; D gene unclear. The CDR3 consists of 15 residues. Germline loops: CDR1 SGHTA, CDR2 FQGNSA. V lost 0 bases and J 2 bases, leaving 11 bases between the germline ends. This chain's CDR3 is CASSLAFRMTYEQYF. The CDR3, as DNA: TGTGCCAGCAGCTTAGCCTTCCGGATGACCTACGAGCAGTACTTC. The full variable domain, with the rest looked up from reference TRBV7-2 and TRBJ2-7, is GAGVSQSPSNKVTEKGKDVELRCDPISGHTALYWYRQSLGQGLEFLIYFQGNSAPDKSGLPSDRFSAERTGGSVSTLTIQRTQQEDSAVYLCASSLAFRMTYEQYFGPGTRLTVT.

The gene calls are TRBV5-6 and TRBJ2-6; TRBD1 might be the D (6 bases). Germline V gene data show CDR1 as SGHDT and CDR2 as YYEEEE. The CDR3 sequence is 18 residues long. Trimming left V 4 bases short and J 0 bases short, with 17 bases between. Here the CDR3 reads CASSPGVPGRSGANVLTF. CDR3 DNA sequence: TGTGCCAGCAGCCCAGGGGTCCCGGGCCGCTCTGGGGCCAACGTCCTGACTTTC.

The chain is built from TRBV6-6 and TRBJ2-3; D may be TRBD1 or TRBD2 (6 bases each). Trimming removed 6 bases from V and 1 base from J, with 23 bases in between. The CDR3 runs 18 residues. Germline V gives CDR1 MNHNY, CDR2 SVGAGI (reference sequence). The CDR3, as DNA: TGTGCCAGCAGAACCCGGGACACCCCCTGGGGGGGCACAGATACGCAGTATTTT. It yields the protein CASRTRDTPWGGTDTQYF.